Each of the 20 T cell receptor beta chains below was sequenced from the same sample in a study of early T cells in non-severe SARS-CoV-2 infection. TCRdb used MiXCR to reprocess the 5' RACE reads, holding one entry per CDR3 protein. The sample records about 90,000 distinct CDR3 sequences, approximately 15% being singletons. The material sequenced was whole blood. The receptors stem from an adult who was a healthcare worker with PCR-confirmed SARS-CoV-2 infection or an uninfected control (not recorded which).

V usage is TRBV12-3 or TRBV12-4 and J usage is TRBJ1-1; D not certain. The CDR3 has 12 residues. Trimming left V 5 bases short and J 9 bases short, with 13 bases between. The CDR3 region is CASSGGSGKAFF. DNA for the CDR3: TGTGCCAGCAGTGGAGGGAGCGGTAAAGCTTTCTTT.

This clonotype was seen a handful of times. CDR3 amino acids: CAWTGGVNQPQHF. CDR3 bases: TGTGCCTGGACAGGGGGAGTCAATCAGCCCCAGCATTTT. The chain couples TRBV30 to TRBJ1-5; 7 bases are a match to TRBD1. Per germline, CDR1 GTSNPN and CDR2 SVGIG (reference sequence). CDR3 size: 13 residues. V shed 4 bases and J 3 bases; nucleotides not matched to a gene: 3.

This clonotype has only a few counts. The DNA for the CDR3 is TGCAGTGCTAGAGTCATTGGATGGGGCTATGGCTACACCTTC. Translated, it gives CSARVIGWGYGYTF. The J gene is TRBJ1-2, the V gene TRBV20-1; D is unclear. The CDR3 runs 14 residues. From germline, CDR1 is DFQATT and CDR2 SNEGSKA (reference sequence). Trimming removed 1 base at V and 4 bases at J, with 13 bases between.

This clonotype was counted only a few times. The V and J genes are TRBV12-5 and TRBJ2-1; D is perhaps TRBD2 (5 bases). The germline V gene encodes CDR1 LGHNT and CDR2 FRNRAP. The CDR3 sequence is 15 residues long. Deletions cut 0 bases from V and 9 bases from J, with 15 bases between. CDR3 sequence reads: CASGLVQAVAGEQFF. The CDR3 DNA reads as TGTGCTAGTGGTTTGGTCCAGGCGGTGGCGGGTGAGCAGTTCTTC.

The gene calls are TRBV19 and TRBJ1-2, with TRBD1 matching over 7 bases. The trim removed 7 bases at V and 0 bases at J, leaving 11 bases unmatched. CDR3 length: 16 amino acids. Germline assignment: CDR1 LNHDA and CDR2 SQIVND (reference sequence). The CDR3 region has the DNA TGTGCCAGTACCCCTGCGGGACAGTCAACTAACTATGGCTACACCTTC. Amino acids: CASTPAGQSTNYGYTF.

This clonotype was recorded many times. The rearrangement links TRBV28 to TRBJ2-1; TRBD2 matches 7 bases. This CDR3 is 11 amino acids long. The germline CDR1 and CDR2 sequences are MDHEN and SYDVKM. Losses at the gene ends were 7 bases for V and 10 bases for J; bases not matched to a gene: 4. The CDR3 region has the DNA TGTGCCAGCACCCTCGGGGGGGAGCAGTTCTTC. It translates to CASTLGGEQFF.

This clonotype showed up many times. The V and J genes are TRBV7-9 and TRBJ2-1, with TRBD1 identical over 10 bases. Losses at the gene ends were 1 base for V and 8 bases for J; bases not matched to a gene: 5. The CDR3 length is 15 residues. The germline gives CDR1 SEHNR, CDR2 FQNEAQ (reference sequence). CDR3 DNA: TGTGCCAGCAGCTTAGTCCGGACAGGGGGGGATGAGCAGTTCTTC. Translated: CASSLVRTGGDEQFF.

The chain joins TRBV7-2 to TRBJ2-7, with TRBD2 matching 7 bases. In germline, CDR1 is SGHTA, CDR2 FQGNSA. The CDR3 covers 14 residues. J lost 5 bases, V lost 5 bases, and 9 bases had no gene match. CDR3 nucleotide sequence: TGTGCCAGCAGCGCGGGAGCGGGGCGGGACGAGCAGTACTTC. It specifies CASSAGAGRDEQYF. Full variable domain (outside the CDR3, taken from reference TRBV7-2 and TRBJ2-7): GAGVSQSPSNKVTEKGKDVELRCDPISGHTALYWYRQSLGQGLEFLIYFQGNSAPDKSGLPSDRFSAERTGGSVSTLTIQRTQQEDSAVYLCASSAGAGRDEQYFGPGTRLTVT.

There are a few counts of this clonotype. This is likely a read error, given that the CDR3 carries no conserved phenylalanine or tryptophan at its end. This chain links TRBV27 with TRBJ2-1; the match to TRBD2 covers 8 bases. V was pared by 3 bases and J by 4 bases, with 14 bases of the junction left unmatched. Germline V gene lookup returns CDR1 MNHEY and CDR2 SMNVEV (reference sequence). The CDR3 length is 18 residues. In DNA form, the CDR3 reads TGTGCCAGCAGTTTTTCCACTAGCGGCCCAATCCAATACAATGAGCAGTTCTCC. Its protein product is CASSFSTSGPIQYNEQFS.

The V call is TRBV2, the J call TRBJ2-1, with 10 positions matching TRBD2. The CDR3 contains 15 residues. V dropped 3 bases and J dropped 9; count of bases not matched to a gene: 8. Germline assignment: CDR1 SNHLY and CDR2 FYNNEI. The CDR3 reads CASSDWLAGAAEQFF. CDR3 nucleotide sequence: TGTGCCAGCAGTGATTGGCTAGCGGGAGCTGCTGAGCAGTTCTTC.

This clonotype has just a few counts. V gene TRBV11-2 combines with J gene TRBJ1-4; 8 nucleotides align to TRBD1. The CDR3 totals 15 residues. From germline, CDR1 is SGHAT and CDR2 FQNNGV. The J segment lost 8 bases and the V segment lost 4 bases, leaving 9 bases of the junction unmatched. The CDR3: CASSSWTGLGEKLFF. CDR3 nucleotide sequence: TGTGCCAGCAGCTCCTGGACAGGGCTTGGAGAAAAACTGTTTTTT.

The chain couples TRBV20-1 to TRBJ2-3, with 13 bases aligning to TRBD2. Germline loops: CDR1 DFQATT, CDR2 SNEGSKA (reference sequence). V shed 5 bases and J 4 bases; nucleotides not matched to a gene: 6. The CDR3 is 15 residues long. The DNA of the CDR3 is TGCAGTGCTCAGGGGACTAGCGGGATCGCAGATACGCAGTATTTT. It codes for CSAQGTSGIADTQYF.

The sample holds a few counts of this clonotype. The chain combines TRBV20-1 with TRBJ2-5; D ambiguous. The CDR3 loop spans 10 amino acids. V gave up 6 bases and J gave up 0 bases, with 2 bases separating them. Germline assignment: CDR1 DFQATT and CDR2 SNEGSKA (reference sequence). In DNA, the CDR3 is TGCAGTGCCAACCAAGAGACCCAGTACTTC. Its translation: CSANQETQYF.

This clonotype was recorded a few times. The rearrangement uses TRBV28 and TRBJ2-1; tentative D call: TRBD1 (6 bases). V was clipped by 6 bases and J by 7 bases, with 10 bases between them. The CDR3 is 12 amino acids. Per germline, CDR1 MDHEN and CDR2 SYDVKM. In DNA form, the CDR3 reads TGTGCCAGCAGCCACAGGGTAAATGAGCAGTTCTTC. Encoded protein: CASSHRVNEQFF.

This clonotype came up a few times. The rearrangement joins TRBV27 to TRBJ1-1; D gene ambiguous. CDR3 size: 11 residues. Deletions cut 6 bases from V and 1 base from J, with 3 bases between. The germline gives CDR1 MNHEY, CDR2 SMNVEV (reference sequence). CDR3 sequence (DNA): TGTGCCAGCAGGACGAACACTGAAGCTTTCTTT. Protein: CASRTNTEAFF.

This clonotype was counted between two and nine times. The V gene is TRBV29-1, the J gene TRBJ2-3; D is unresolved. Germline assignment: CDR1 SQVTM and CDR2 ANQGSEA. The V end lost 4 bases, the J end lost 3 bases, and 17 bases lay between the germline ends. This CDR3 has 15 residues. The CDR3 DNA reads as TGCAGCGTTGTGAAAGATATAATGGAGACAGATACGCAGTATTTT. Protein: CSVVKDIMETDTQYF.

V is TRBV9 and J is TRBJ2-7, with 7 nucleotides matching TRBD1. The CDR3 is 15 residues long. The V and J ends lost 4 bases and 3 bases, in that order; junction bases with no gene match: 10. Germline assignment: CDR1 SGDLS and CDR2 YYNGEE. The CDR3 here is CASSLGTADLYEQYF. As DNA, the CDR3 is TGTGCCAGCAGCCTTGGGACAGCCGACCTCTACGAGCAGTACTTC.

As concerns this clonotype: Its ends do not fully match the called genes, so a read error is possible. The chain employs TRBV5-6 and TRBJ2-4; 12 bases line up with TRBD1. Germline assignment: CDR1 SGHDT and CDR2 YYEEEE. This CDR3 spans 12 amino acids. The CDR3, as DNA: TGTGCCAGCAGCTTTGGGACAGGGGGCCCGTTCTTC. Translated, it gives CASSFGTGGPFF.

The chain links TRBV5-1 to TRBJ2-1; 11 positions match TRBD2. The germline V gene encodes CDR1 SGHRS and CDR2 YFSETQ. V was pared by 4 bases and J by 9 bases, with 12 bases of the junction left unmatched. CDR3 length: 16 residues. The CDR3 is CASSIGDSSGRIEQFF. Here the CDR3 DNA reads TGCGCCAGCAGCATAGGGGACTCTAGCGGGAGGATTGAGCAGTTCTTC.

This clonotype came up a few times. This sequence joins TRBV12-3 or TRBV12-4 and TRBJ1-5; D is perhaps TRBD1 (6 bases). Trimming removed 6 bases at V and 3 bases at J, with 15 bases between. The CDR3 is made up of 15 amino acids. This CDR3 reads CASRNKGGANQPQHF. The CDR3 nucleotides are TGTGCCAGCAGGAATAAGGGGGGGGCCAATCAGCCCCAGCATTTT.